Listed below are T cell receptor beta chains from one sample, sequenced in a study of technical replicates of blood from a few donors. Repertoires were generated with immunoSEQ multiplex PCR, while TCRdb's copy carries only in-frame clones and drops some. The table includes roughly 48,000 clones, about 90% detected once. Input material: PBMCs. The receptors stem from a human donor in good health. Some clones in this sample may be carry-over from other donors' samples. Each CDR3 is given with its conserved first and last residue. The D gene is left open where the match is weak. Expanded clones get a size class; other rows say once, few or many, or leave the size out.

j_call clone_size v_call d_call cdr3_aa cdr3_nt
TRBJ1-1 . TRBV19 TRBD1 CASSRDRVNTEAFF TGTGCCAGTAGTCGGGACAGGGTGAACACTGAAGCTTTCTTT
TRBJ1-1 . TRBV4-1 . CASSQVAGVAFF TGCGCCAGCAGCCAAGTAGCAGGGGTAGCTTTCTTT
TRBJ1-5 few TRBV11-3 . CASSPASTGDNQPQHF TGTGCCAGCAGCCCGGCCAGTACAGGAGATAATCAGCCCCAGCATTTT
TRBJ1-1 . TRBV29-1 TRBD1 CSVKKTGGLNTEAFF TGCAGCGTCAAGAAGACAGGGGGCTTGAACACTGAAGCTTTCTTT
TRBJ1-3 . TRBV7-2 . CASSFEGSSGNTIYF TGTGCCAGCAGCTTTGAAGGGAGCTCTGGAAACACCATATATTTT
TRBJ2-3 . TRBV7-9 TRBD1 CASSSRTRQGLTDTQYF TGTGCCAGCAGCTCAAGGACGAGACAGGGTCTCACAGATACGCAGTATTTT
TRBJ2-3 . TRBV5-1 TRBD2 CASSSTRGLAGTDTQYF TGCGCCAGCAGCTCAACCCGGGGACTAGCGGGCACAGATACGCAGTATTTT
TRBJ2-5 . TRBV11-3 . CASSLGDKGETQYF TGTGCCAGCAGCTTAGGGGACAAGGGAGAGACCCAGTACTTC
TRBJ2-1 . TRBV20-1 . CSAPARREQFF TGCAGTGCCCCCGCGCGTCGTGAGCAGTTCTTC
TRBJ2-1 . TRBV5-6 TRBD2 CASSLPGLAAYNEQFF TGTGCCAGCAGCCTTCCGGGACTAGCGGCTTACAATGAGCAGTTCTTC
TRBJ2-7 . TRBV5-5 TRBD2 CASSLVLAGGPHEQYF TGTGCCAGCAGCTTGGTCCTAGCGGGAGGGCCTCACGAGCAGTACTTC
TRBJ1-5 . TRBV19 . CASAVYSNQPQHF TGTGCCAGTGCGGTATATAGCAATCAGCCCCAGCATTTT
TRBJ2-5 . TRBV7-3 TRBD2 CASSLGTSDAETQYF TGTGCCAGCAGCTTAGGGACTAGCGATGCGGAGACCCAGTACTTC
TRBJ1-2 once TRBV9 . CASSVAGYGYTF TGTGCCAGCAGCGTAGCGGGATATGGCTACACCTTC
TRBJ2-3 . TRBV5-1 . CASSLLIAGQGDTQYF TGCGCCAGCAGCTTGCTAATAGCGGGACAGGGAGATACGCAGTATTTT
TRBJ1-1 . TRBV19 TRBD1 CASSPLTGGNTEAFF TGTGCCAGTAGTCCACTGACAGGGGGGAACACTGAAGCTTTCTTT
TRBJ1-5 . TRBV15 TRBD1 CATSSDGRGLWQPQHF TGTGCCACCAGCAGTGACGGCAGGGGGCTGTGGCAGCCCCAGCATTTT
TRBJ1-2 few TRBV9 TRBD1 CASSASGQIYGYTF TGTGCCAGCAGCGCCTCGGGACAGATCTATGGCTACACCTTC
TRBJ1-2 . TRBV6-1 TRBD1 CASSVPQGGGYTF TGTGCCAGCAGTGTCCCCCAGGGGGGTGGCTACACCTTC
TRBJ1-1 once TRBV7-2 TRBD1 CASSLGTGTGSYTEAFF TGTGCCAGCAGCTTAGGGACCGGGACAGGGAGTTATACTGAAGCTTTCTTT
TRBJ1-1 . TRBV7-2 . CASSLGRMGEAFF TGTGCCAGCAGCTTGGGGAGAATGGGAGAAGCTTTCTTT
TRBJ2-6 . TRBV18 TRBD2 CASSPSRLAGNSGANVLTF TGTGCCAGCTCACCATCTCGACTAGCGGGGAACTCTGGGGCCAACGTCCTGACTTTC
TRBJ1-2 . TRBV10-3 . CAISETGEANYGYTF TGTGCCATCAGTGAAACAGGCGAAGCTAACTATGGCTACACCTTC
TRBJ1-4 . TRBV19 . CASSTQGQNEKLFF TGTGCCAGTAGTACTCAGGGACAAAATGAAAAACTGTTTTTT
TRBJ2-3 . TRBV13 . CASSLDGRMPGLDTDTQYF TGTGCCAGCAGCTTAGATGGTCGAATGCCGGGACTTGACACAGATACGCAGTATTTT
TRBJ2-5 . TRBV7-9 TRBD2 CASSLAAAGWETQYF TGTGCCAGCAGCTTAGCCGCAGCGGGATGGGAGACCCAGTACTTC
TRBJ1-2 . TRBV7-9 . CASSAGGTSYGYTF TGTGCCAGCAGCGCCGGAGGCACCAGCTATGGCTACACCTTC
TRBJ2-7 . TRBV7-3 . CASSPSADPGQYF TGTGCCAGCTCTCCGAGTGCTGATCCTGGGCAGTACTTC
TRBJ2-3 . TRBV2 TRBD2 CASLAGPSTDTQYF TGTGCCAGTTTAGCGGGGCCTAGCACAGATACGCAGTATTTT
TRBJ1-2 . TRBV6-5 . CASSYTPGGAGGYTF TGTGCCAGCAGTTATACTCCGGGGGGGGCCGGTGGCTACACCTTC
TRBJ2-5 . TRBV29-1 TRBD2 CSARTSGETQYF TGCAGCGCACGGACTAGCGGCGAGACCCAGTACTTC
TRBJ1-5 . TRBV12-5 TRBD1 CASGGAGGSWQPQHF TGTGCTAGTGGTGGGGCAGGGGGCTCATGGCAGCCCCAGCATTTT
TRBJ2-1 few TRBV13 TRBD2 CASSIEGAWTSGDNEQFF TGTGCCAGCAGCATTGAGGGGGCTTGGACTAGCGGCGACAATGAGCAGTTCTTC
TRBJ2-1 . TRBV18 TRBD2 CASELAGGNEQFF TGTGCCAGCGAGCTAGCGGGGGGGAATGAGCAGTTCTTC
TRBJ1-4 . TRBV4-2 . CASSQRGGEKLFF TGTGCCAGCAGCCAACGTGGGGGCGAAAAACTGTTTTTT
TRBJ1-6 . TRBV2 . CASSFSGFGNSPLHF TGTGCCAGCAGCTTTTCAGGGTTTGGGAATTCACCCCTCCACTTT
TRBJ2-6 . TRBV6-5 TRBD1 CASSRTGTGANVLTF TGTGCCAGCAGTAGGACAGGTACTGGGGCCAACGTCCTGACTTTC
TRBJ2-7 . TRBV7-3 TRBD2 CATGGLAGEISYEQYF TGTGCCACAGGGGGACTAGCGGGGGAGATCTCCTACGAGCAGTACTTC
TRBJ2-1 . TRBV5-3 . CARSAGTRNGSEQFF TGTGCCAGAAGCGCCGGGACTCGCAACGGGTCTGAGCAGTTCTTC
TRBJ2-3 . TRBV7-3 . CASSHTGPGGTDTQYF TGTGCCAGCAGCCACACGGGCCCCGGGGGCACAGATACGCAGTATTTT
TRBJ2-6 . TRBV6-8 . CASRRVCNPGANVLTF TGTGCCAGCAGGAGGGTGTGTAACCCTGGGGCCAACGTCCTGACTTTC
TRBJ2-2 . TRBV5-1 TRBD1 CASSPDRVTGELFF TGCGCCAGCAGCCCGGACAGGGTCACCGGGGAGCTGTTTTTT
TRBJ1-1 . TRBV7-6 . CASSFRRGEAFF TGTGCCAGCAGCTTCCGTCGGGGTGAAGCTTTCTTT
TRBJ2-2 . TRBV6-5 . CASGRGELFF TGTGCCAGCGGGAGGGGGGAGCTGTTTTTT
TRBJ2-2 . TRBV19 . CASSINRETGELFF TGTGCCAGTAGTATTAACAGGGAGACCGGGGAGCTGTTTTTT
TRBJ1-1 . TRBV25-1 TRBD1 CASSRQGIAFF TGTGCCAGCAGCCGACAGGGGATAGCTTTCTTT
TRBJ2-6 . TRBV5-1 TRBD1 CASSLEGARWANVLTF TGCGCCAGCAGCTTGGAGGGGGCGCGGTGGGCCAACGTCCTGACTTTC
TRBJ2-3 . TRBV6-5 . CASSYSGLFTDTQYF TGTGCCAGCAGTTACTCCGGACTTTTCACAGATACGCAGTATTTT
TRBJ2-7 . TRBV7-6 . CASSLGGVNYEQYF TGTGCCAGCAGCTTAGGCGGTGTAAATTACGAGCAGTACTTC
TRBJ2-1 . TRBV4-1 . CASSQDNRLGNEQFF TGCGCCAGCAGCCAAGACAACAGGTTGGGCAATGAGCAGTTCTTC